A single sample is the source of the 5 T cell receptor beta chains below, sequenced in a study of early T cells in non-severe SARS-CoV-2 infection. TCRdb ran MiXCR on the 5' RACE reads and lists one entry per CDR3 protein. The table lists 69,000 or so distinct CDR3 sequences, less than 15% of them singletons. The sample consisted of whole blood. These TCRs come from an adult who was a healthcare worker with PCR-confirmed SARS-CoV-2 infection or an uninfected control (not recorded which).

This clonotype was seen many times. In DNA, the CDR3 is TGTGCCAGCCGGAGGGGGGGGGATGAAAAACTGTTTTTT. Translated: CASRRGGDEKLFF. The J gene is TRBJ1-4, the V gene TRBV28; a possible D gene is TRBD1 (6 bases). V was clipped by 8 bases and J by 6 bases, with 13 bases between them. This CDR3 has 13 amino acids. The germline V gene encodes CDR1 MDHEN and CDR2 SYDVKM.

This clonotype appeared a single time. A much larger clone lies one base from this, so it may be a read error. V and J are TRBV7-9 and TRBJ2-7, with D possibly matching TRBD1 (6 bases). Germline values: CDR1 SEHNR, CDR2 FQNEAQ (reference sequence). The CDR3 totals 14 residues. The germline V and J ends were trimmed by 1 base and 0 bases, with 7 bases remaining between them. In nucleotides, the CDR3 is TGTGCCAGCAGCTTAGAGGGACACTCCTACGAGCAGTACTTC. Translated: CASSLEGHSYEQYF.

This clonotype has at least ten counts. The CDR3 bases are TGTGCCAGCAGCCCCAAAGGGTCTAGCGGGAGTATCGTCTACGAGCAGTACTTC. It codes for CASSPKGSSGSIVYEQYF. The J gene is TRBJ2-7, the V gene TRBV6-6; 10 positions match TRBD2. The germline gives CDR1 MNHNY, CDR2 SVGAGI (reference sequence). With V trimmed by 6 bases and J by 3 bases, 17 bases remained unmatched. The CDR3 is made up of 18 amino acids.

There are a few counts of this clonotype. The chain couples TRBV7-2 to TRBJ1-1, with unresolved D. CDR3 length: 13 residues. Germline CDR1 and CDR2: SGHTA and FQGNSA. V was trimmed by 1 base and J by 5 bases, leaving 8 bases between them. The CDR3 bases are TGTGCCAGCAGCTTAGTAAAGGAAACTGAAGCTTTCTTT. This sequence encodes CASSLVKETEAFF.

This clonotype was counted only a few times. The chain employs TRBV29-1 and TRBJ1-1; D uncertain. V lost 5 bases and J lost 1, with 17 bases in between. Germline values: CDR1 SQVTM, CDR2 ANQGSEA. This CDR3 comprises 15 residues. CDR3 bases: TGCAGCGTTACTCCCGACCGGGCGAAGAACACTGAAGCTTTCTTT. It encodes CSVTPDRAKNTEAFF.